A single sample gave rise to the 12 T cell receptor beta chains below, sequenced in a study of shared T cell receptors in the human thymus (dated by TCRdb to about 2021). The library came from the immunoSEQ multiplex PCR assay. The table was pulled from immuneACCESS by TCRdb, which kept in-frame rearrangements only. Such tables lose some clones; where checked, under half of the loss comes from unresolved V genes, and the rest has no known cause. Recorded for this sample are about 400,000 clones; more than 85% of them occurred a single time. The top ten clones comprise about 0.02% of the sample. What was sequenced was thymocytes. The receptor set was obtained from a human donor.

This chain links TRBV14 with TRBJ2-5, with unresolved D. V lost 5 bases and J 4 bases, leaving 11 bases between the germline ends. Germline CDR1 and CDR2: SGHDN and FVKESK. This CDR3 region has 13 residues. For the CDR3, the DNA is TGTGCCAGCAGCGGTTGTGTCGGAGAGACCCAGTACTTC. Amino acid sequence: CASSGCVGETQYF. Complete variable domain (other parts from reference TRBV14 and TRBJ2-5): EAGVTQFPSHSVIEKGQTVTLRCDPISGHDNLYWYRRVMGKEIKFLLHFVKESKQDESGMPNNRFLAERTGGTYSTLKVQPAELEDSGVYFCASSGCVGETQYFGPGTRLLVL.

This rearrangement joins TRBV6-6 to TRBJ2-5, with no clear D. This CDR3 has 14 residues. Between the trimmed V and J ends, which lost 2 bases and 5 bases, there was a span of 12 bases. Germline CDR1 is MNHNY and CDR2 is SVGAGI (reference sequence). The CDR3 loop is CASSYGRSGETQYF. DNA for the CDR3: TGTGCCAGCAGTTACGGGCGGTCTGGGGAGACCCAGTACTTC.

The chain is built from TRBV19 and TRBJ1-1, with D unclear. The V end was cut by 9 bases, the J end by 4 bases, with 12 bases between. Looked up from germline, CDR1 is LNHDA and CDR2 is SQIVND (reference sequence). The CDR3 runs to 12 residues. In DNA, the CDR3 is TGTGCCAGCCCCGGGAGGCCCACTGAAGCTTTCTTT. It translates to CASPGRPTEAFF.

The genes are TRBV28 and TRBJ2-1, with 7 positions matching TRBD1. CDR3 size: 16 residues. J lost 1 base, V lost 7 bases, and 10 bases had no gene match. Germline V CDR1 and CDR2: MDHEN, SYDVKM. For the CDR3, the DNA is TGTGCCAGCAACCACCCGGGACAGCCTTCCTACAATGAGCAGTTCTTC. This gives the protein CASNHPGQPSYNEQFF.

In nucleotides, the CDR3 is TGTGCCAGCAGTTGCTACCGGGACAGGGGGGAAGAGCAGTACTTC. Protein: CASSCYRDRGEEQYF. The chain is built from TRBV2 and TRBJ2-7; 11 bases are shared with TRBD1. The trim removed 5 bases at V and 7 bases at J, leaving 10 bases unmatched. The CDR3 length is 15 residues. From germline, CDR1 is SNHLY and CDR2 FYNNEI.

A single count supports this clone. This CDR3 is CASSLESSGRGSYNEQFF. CDR3 bases: TGTGCCAGCAGCTTGGAATCTAGCGGGAGGGGTTCCTACAATGAGCAGTTCTTC. The chain combines TRBV7-2 with TRBJ2-1; TRBD2 matches 12 bases. J lost 1 base, V lost 3 bases, and 7 bases had no gene match. This CDR3 has 18 residues. Germline lookup yields CDR1 SGHTA and CDR2 FQGNSA.

The CDR3 DNA is TGTGCCAGCAGTTGCCCTCAGGGAAACACCATATATTTT. Amino acid sequence: CASSCPQGNTIYF. This chain connects TRBV6-5 to TRBJ1-3, with unresolved D. From germline, CDR1 is MNHEY and CDR2 SVGAGI. This CDR3 has 13 residues. V was shortened by 4 bases and J by 4 bases, with 8 bases between the two germline ends.

The V gene is TRBV30, the J gene TRBJ1-5; weak D call: TRBD1 (5 bases). Trimming stripped 1 base from V and 4 bases from J, with 17 bases between. This CDR3 comprises 16 residues. Germline V gives CDR1 GTSNPN, CDR2 SVGIG (reference sequence). The CDR3 loop reads CAWSEPWDRLNQPQHF. Written as DNA, the CDR3 is TGTGCCTGGAGTGAACCTTGGGACCGACTAAATCAGCCCCAGCATTTT.

V usage is TRBV10-3 and J usage is TRBJ2-7; D tentatively fits TRBD1 or TRBD2 (5 bases each). Germline lookup yields CDR1 ENHRY and CDR2 SYGVKD. V was trimmed by 10 bases and J by 7 bases, leaving 23 bases between them. The CDR3 extends over 14 amino acids. Written as DNA, the CDR3 is TGTGCCACATTACCGGGACCCCCTATTGAGGAGCAGTACTTC. This sequence encodes CATLPGPPIEEQYF.

This sequence joins TRBV4-2 and TRBJ1-2; D remains ambiguous. Per the germline V gene, CDR1 is LGHNA and CDR2 is YNFKEQ. Trimming left V 4 bases short and J 6 bases short, with 12 bases between. The CDR3 has 13 amino acids. The CDR3 coding sequence is TGTGCCAGCAGCCCGGCTCCGGACCATGGCTACACCTTC. Amino acids: CASSPAPDHGYTF.

The rearrangement uses TRBV27 and TRBJ2-7, with a possible D match to TRBD1 (5 bases). Germline V gene data show CDR1 as MNHEY and CDR2 as SMNVEV (reference sequence). The CDR3 is 16 residues long. Between the trimmed V and J ends, which lost 5 bases and 3 bases, there was a span of 20 bases. The CDR3 region has the DNA TGTGCCAGCAGTCCGAATAGACAGAGTAAAAACTACGAGCAGTACTTC. This translates into CASSPNRQSKNYEQYF.

V usage is TRBV4-2 and J usage is TRBJ2-1; D uncertain. Between the trimmed V and J ends, which lost 0 bases and 13 bases, there was a span of 10 bases. This CDR3 contains 12 residues. Germline V gene lookup returns CDR1 LGHNA and CDR2 YNFKEQ. This CDR3 reads CASSQDKGQQFF. The CDR3 DNA sequence: TGTGCCAGCAGCCAAGATAAAGGGCAACAGTTCTTC.